These 4 T cell receptor beta chains were sequenced from one sample in a study of cytomegalovirus exposure and HLA in healthy donors (dated by TCRdb to 2016 to 2017). The method was the immunoSEQ multiplex PCR assay. For the multiplex PCR, a mixture combining 60 forward primers for TCR Vbeta segments and 13 reverse primers for TCR Jbeta segments was used. TCRdb re-hosts the immuneACCESS table, in-frame sequences only. Its copies lack some clones; in the studies checked, an unresolved V gene accounts for under half of them, and the cause for the rest is not known. This sample gives hundreds of thousands of clones in total; over 75% of them show up just once. Around 1.7% of the sample goes to the ten largest clones. The sample taken for sequencing was PBMCs. Every receptor here comes from a man younger than 30 in good health and CMV-seronegative.

This rearrangement joins TRBV4-3 to TRBJ2-1; 7 bases are shared with TRBD2. CDR1 and CDR2 (germline): LGHNA, YSLEER. The CDR3 sequence is 16 residues long. Trimming took 6 bases from V and 2 from J; bases not matched to a gene: 10. CDR3 in amino acids: CASRPTYGGTYNEQFF. DNA of the CDR3: TGCGCCAGCAGGCCGACTTACGGGGGGACCTACAATGAGCAGTTCTTC.

This clone has a single count. J is TRBJ2-1 and V is TRBV7-6; 8 bases match TRBD1. The CDR3 is made up of 15 amino acids. The germline V gene has CDR1 SGHVS and CDR2 FNYEAQ. Trimming cost V 1 base and J 9 bases; bases outside gene matches: 8. CDR3 DNA sequence: TGTGCCAGCAGCTTAGTCGGGCAGGGGGCAAGTGAGCAGTTCTTC. Amino acids: CASSLVGQGASEQFF.

The chain links TRBV30 to TRBJ1-1; the D is unclear. Germline V CDR1 and CDR2: GTSNPN, SVGIG (reference sequence). V gave up 0 bases and J gave up 0 bases, with 5 bases separating them. The CDR3 sequence is 13 residues long. CDR3 bases: TGTGCCTGGAGTGTACAAGTGAACACTGAAGCTTTCTTT. It codes for CAWSVQVNTEAFF.

In this sample, this clone turned up a few times. The gene calls are TRBV5-1 and TRBJ1-1; tentative D call: TRBD1 (5 bases). The CDR3 totals 15 residues. The V gene's germline CDR1 is SGHRS and CDR2 YFSETQ. Between the trimmed V and J ends, which lost 1 base and 1 base, there was a span of 11 bases. In DNA form, the CDR3 reads TGCGCCAGCAGCTTGTTCCCAGGGTCGAACACTGAAGCTTTCTTT. As protein: CASSLFPGSNTEAFF.